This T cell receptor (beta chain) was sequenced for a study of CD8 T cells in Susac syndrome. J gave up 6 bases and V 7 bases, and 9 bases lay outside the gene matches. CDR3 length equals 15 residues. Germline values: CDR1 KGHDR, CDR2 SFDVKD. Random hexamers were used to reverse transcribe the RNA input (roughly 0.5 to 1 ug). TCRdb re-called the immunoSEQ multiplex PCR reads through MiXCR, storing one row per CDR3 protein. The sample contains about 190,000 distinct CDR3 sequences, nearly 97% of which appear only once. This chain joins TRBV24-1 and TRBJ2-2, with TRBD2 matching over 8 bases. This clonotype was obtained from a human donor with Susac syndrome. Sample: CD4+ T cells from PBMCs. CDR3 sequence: CATSNPGGPAGELFF. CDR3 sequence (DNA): TGTGCCACCAGCAACCCGGGGGGGCCAGCCGGGGAGCTGTTTTTT.